A single sample gave rise to the 12 T cell receptor beta chains below, sequenced in a study of cytomegalovirus exposure and HLA in healthy donors (dated by TCRdb to 2016 to 2017). Library construction relied on the immunoSEQ multiplex PCR assay. TCRdb carries this immuneACCESS record with in-frame sequences only. Its versions omit some clonotypes, under half of them owing to an unresolved V gene in the studies checked, with the rest unexplained. Here the sample has 50,000 or so clones; 90% to 95% occur a single time. The ten largest clones represent roughly 2.3% of the sample. The specimen sequenced was PBMCs. Receptors were obtained from a woman aged 25 to 45 in good health and CMV-seronegative.

The chain combines TRBV7-3 with TRBJ2-2, with D possibly TRBD1 on 5 matching bases. Trimming cost V 5 bases and J 5 bases, with 12 bases left between them. The germline CDR1 and CDR2 sequences are SGHTA and FQGTGA. The CDR3 is 14 amino acids. In DNA form, the CDR3 reads TGTGCCAGCAGCCAGGGAACTCGAACCGGGGAGCTGTTTTTT. It encodes CASSQGTRTGELFF.

The rearrangement links TRBV19 to TRBJ1-2; 7 bases agree with TRBD1. The CDR3 spans 14 residues. Trimming took 5 bases from V and 6 from J; bases not matched to a gene: 9. Germline loops: CDR1 LNHDA, CDR2 SQIVND (reference sequence). CDR3 DNA: TGTGCCAGTAGTCGCGCAGGGGGTGAAGATGGCTACACCTTC. Protein product: CASSRAGGEDGYTF.

This rearrangement joins TRBV9 to TRBJ1-1, with a possible D match to TRBD1 (6 bases). From germline, CDR1 is SGDLS and CDR2 YYNGEE. Trimming shortened V by 3 bases and J by 3 bases, and 12 bases separated the two germline ends. This CDR3 region has 14 residues. The CDR3 DNA sequence: TGTGCCAGCAGCGCTGGGGACATGGACACTGAAGCTTTCTTT. Its translation: CASSAGDMDTEAFF.

This chain uses TRBV5-8 with TRBJ2-5; D is possibly TRBD2 (5 bases). Per the germline V gene, CDR1 is SGHTS and CDR2 is YDEGEE. CDR3 size: 15 residues. Trimming took off 0 bases at V and 4 bases at J, with 13 bases between the two ends. For the CDR3, the DNA is TGTGCCAGCAGCTTGGGGGGATCGGCGGGAGAGACCCAGTACTTC. Protein sequence: CASSLGGSAGETQYF.

The chain recombines TRBV5-1 with TRBJ2-1; TRBD1 is a possible D gene (6 bases). The germline gives CDR1 SGHRS, CDR2 YFSETQ. Trimming left V 0 bases short and J 3 bases short, with 7 bases between. This CDR3 has 14 amino acids. The CDR3 sequence: CASSLVQGYNEQFF. CDR3 nucleotides: TGCGCCAGCAGCTTGGTACAGGGCTACAATGAGCAGTTCTTC.

V gene TRBV7-6 combines with J gene TRBJ1-2, with a tentative D call TRBD1 (6 bases). CDR3 length: 17 residues. The V end lost 0 bases, the J end lost 1 base, and 15 bases lay between the germline ends. Looked up from germline, CDR1 is SGHVS and CDR2 is FNYEAQ. The CDR3, as DNA: TGTGCCAGCAGCTTAGCGATGCGGGGGCGCGGTAACTATGGCTACACCTTC. Its translation is CASSLAMRGRGNYGYTF.

The V call is TRBV28, the J call TRBJ2-7; 11 bases match TRBD2. This CDR3 has 21 amino acids. Germline CDR1 MDHEN, CDR2 SYDVKM. V lost 4 bases and J lost 2; bases outside the gene matches: 22. For the CDR3, the DNA is TGTGCCAGCAGTTCTCTCCTCGGTTCCGGGACTAGCGGAATTATAACCTACGAGCAGTACTTC. It yields the protein CASSSLLGSGTSGIITYEQYF. The whole variable domain, remainder taken from reference TRBV28 and TRBJ2-7, is DVKVTQSSRYLVKRTGEKVFLECVQDMDHENMFWYRQDPGLGLRLIYFSYDVKMKEKGDIPEGYSVSREKKERFSLILESASTNQTSMYLCASSSLLGSGTSGIITYEQYFGPGTRLTVT.

The CDR3, as DNA: TGTGCCAGCAGTGAAATGGGAGGCCCCCAAGAGACCCAGTACTTC. Protein: CASSEMGGPQETQYF. The chain has TRBV6-1 and TRBJ2-5; TRBD2 might be the D (6 bases). The V end lost 2 bases, the J end lost 1 base, and 11 bases lay between the germline ends. The length of the CDR3 is 15 residues. Germline assignment: CDR1 MNHNS and CDR2 SASEGT.

V usage is TRBV6-5 and J usage is TRBJ1-3, with D perhaps matching TRBD1 (5 bases). The V and J ends lost 0 bases and 2 bases respectively, with 8 bases between them. The CDR3 sequence is 15 residues long. Germline V CDR1 and CDR2: MNHEY, SVGAGI. CDR3 region: CASSYSWGAGNTIYF. DNA for the CDR3: TGTGCCAGCAGTTACTCATGGGGGGCTGGAAACACCATATATTTT.

This sequence joins TRBV7-9 and TRBJ2-1; 13 positions agree with TRBD2. Germline-derived CDR1 and CDR2 are SEHNR and FQNEAQ (reference sequence). The ends lost 4 bases at V and 6 bases at J; junction bases unmatched: 12. There are 18 residues in the CDR3. CDR3 loop: CASSSRPGLAGRPNEQFF. The CDR3 bases are TGTGCCAGCAGCTCTAGACCGGGACTAGCGGGAAGGCCCAATGAGCAGTTCTTC.

CDR3 in amino acids: CASSVLAGGYEQYF. CDR3 in DNA: TGTGCCAGCAGTGTGTTAGCGGGAGGGTACGAGCAGTACTTC. The rearrangement joins TRBV25-1 to TRBJ2-7; TRBD2 matches 11 bases. The junction had 3 bases not matched to a gene; V was cut back by 4 bases and J by 4 bases. Per germline, CDR1 MGHDK and CDR2 SYGVNS. There are 14 residues in the CDR3.

DNA for the CDR3: TGTGCCAGCAGCTTAGAGGAGCAGGGGGCTTTCTTT. Protein: CASSLEEQGAFF. The chain has TRBV7-9 and TRBJ1-1; D perhaps matches TRBD1 (6 bases). Germline-derived CDR1 and CDR2 are SEHNR and FQNEAQ (reference sequence). Trimming took 1 base from V and 11 from J, leaving 11 bases between them. The CDR3 totals 12 residues.